This TCR beta chain was recovered during a study of T cell responses to AZD1222 COVID-19 vaccine. Assay used: immunoSEQ multiplex PCR; TCRdb lists only in-frame clones, some missing. The table shows tens of thousands of clones, with approximately 92% occurring only once. Germline values: CDR1 LNHDA, CDR2 SQIVND (reference sequence). V was cut by 3 bases and J by 4 bases, with 14 bases left in between. This CDR3 is built from 15 residues. The V and J genes are TRBV19 and TRBJ2-3, with a possible D match to TRBD1 (6 bases). This material consisted of peripheral blood, taken 28 days after the second AZD1222 dose. The clonotype comes from an adult who received the AZD1222 COVID-19 vaccine. The CDR3 DNA reads as TGTGCCAGTAGTATTCGTCCCCCAGGGGCAGATACGCAGTATTTT. It yields the protein CASSIRPPGADTQYF.